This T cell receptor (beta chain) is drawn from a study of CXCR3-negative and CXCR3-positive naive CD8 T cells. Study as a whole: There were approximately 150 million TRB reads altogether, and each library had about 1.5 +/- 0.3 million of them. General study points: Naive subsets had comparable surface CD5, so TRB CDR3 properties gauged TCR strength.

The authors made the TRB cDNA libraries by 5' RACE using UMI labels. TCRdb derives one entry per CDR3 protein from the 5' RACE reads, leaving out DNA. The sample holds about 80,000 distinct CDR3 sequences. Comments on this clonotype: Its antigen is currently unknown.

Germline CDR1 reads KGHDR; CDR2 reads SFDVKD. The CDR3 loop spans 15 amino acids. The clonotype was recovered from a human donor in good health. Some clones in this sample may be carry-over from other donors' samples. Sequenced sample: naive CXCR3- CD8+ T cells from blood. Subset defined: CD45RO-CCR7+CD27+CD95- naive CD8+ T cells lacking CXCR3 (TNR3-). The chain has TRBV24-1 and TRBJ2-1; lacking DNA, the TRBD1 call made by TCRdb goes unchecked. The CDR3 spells CATSDEMTGHNEQFF.